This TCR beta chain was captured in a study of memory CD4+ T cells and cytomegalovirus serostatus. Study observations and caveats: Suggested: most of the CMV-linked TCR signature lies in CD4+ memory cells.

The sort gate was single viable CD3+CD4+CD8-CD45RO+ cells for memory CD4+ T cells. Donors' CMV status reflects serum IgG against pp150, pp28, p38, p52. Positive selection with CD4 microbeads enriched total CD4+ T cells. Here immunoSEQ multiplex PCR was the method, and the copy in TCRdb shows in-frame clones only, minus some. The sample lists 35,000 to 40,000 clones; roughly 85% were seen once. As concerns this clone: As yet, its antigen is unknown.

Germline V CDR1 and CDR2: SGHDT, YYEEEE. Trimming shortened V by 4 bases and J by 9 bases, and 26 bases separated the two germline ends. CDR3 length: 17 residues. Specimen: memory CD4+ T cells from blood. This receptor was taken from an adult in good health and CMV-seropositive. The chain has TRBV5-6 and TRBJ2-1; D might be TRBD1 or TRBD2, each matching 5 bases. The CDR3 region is CASSPRGFGTRVSEQFF. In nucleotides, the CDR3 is TGTGCCAGCAGCCCCCGAGGGTTCGGGACCCGTGTCAGTGAGCAGTTCTTC. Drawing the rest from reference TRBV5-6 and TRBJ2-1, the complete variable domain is DAGVTQSPTHLIKTRGQQVTLRCSPKSGHDTVSWYQQALGQGPQFIFQYYEEEERQRGNFPDRFSGHQFPNYSSELNVNALLLGDSALYLCASSPRGFGTRVSEQFFGPGTRLTVL.